A single sample gave rise to the 14 T cell receptor beta chains below, sequenced in a study of T cells in Graves' hyperthyroidism and ophthalmopathy (dated by TCRdb to about 2019). Library preparation used multiplex PCR. TCRdb lists the instrument as Illumina HiSeq 2000. Amplification of TCR beta CDR3 regions was carried out from RNA transcripts. A first-round RT-PCR of the TCR CDR3 used the HTBI primer set with the Qiagen OneStep RT-PCR kit. TCRdb reanalyzed the raw reads on its own, using fastp at Q25 for trimming and MiXCR for clone calling, and kept in-frame beta chains. One record per CDR3 amino acid sequence lists the most common genes and DNA. The sample has about 530,000 distinct CDR3 sequences on record, approximately 17% of them singletons. In total, the top ten clones hold around 17% of the sample. Sequenced: blood. The source is a woman younger than 35 with Graves' ophthalmopathy.

The V gene is TRBV5-1, the J gene TRBJ2-1; 15 bases map to TRBD2. Germline-derived CDR1 and CDR2 are SGHRS and YFSETQ. The length of the CDR3 is 17 residues. V was clipped by 4 bases and J by 2 bases; unmatched bases: 4. In nucleotides, the CDR3 is TGCGCCAGCAGCAAGGGACTAGCGGGGGGACCCTACAATGAGCAGTTCTTC. As protein: CASSKGLAGGPYNEQFF.

This clonotype has at least ten counts. This chain links TRBV3-2 with TRBJ1-1. TRBV3-2 is a pseudogene segment. The length of the CDR3 is 15 residues. The CDR3 nucleotides are TGTGCCAGCAGCCAAGATAGGGTGGCGAACACTGAAGCTTTCTTT. Its protein product is CASSQDRVANTEAFF.

This clonotype was recorded at least ten times. The chain couples TRBV9 to TRBJ1-2; D might be TRBD1 (6 bases). V was cut by 0 bases and J by 2 bases, with 14 bases left in between. The CDR3 totals 16 residues. From germline, CDR1 is SGDLS and CDR2 YYNGEE. CDR3 in DNA: TGTGCCAGCAGCGTAGCTCTCGGACAGATGAACTATGGCTACACCTTC. It yields the protein CASSVALGQMNYGYTF.

The table lists this clonotype with a count of one. V and J are TRBV7-9 and TRBJ1-2, with D unresolved. Germline V gives CDR1 SEHNR, CDR2 FQNEAQ (reference sequence). This CDR3 has 16 residues. V was clipped by 6 bases and J by 2 bases, with 19 bases between them. CDR3 coding DNA: TGTGCCAGCAGTCTGGGGTTCGGCGGCGTCAACTATGGCTACACCTTC. Translating gives CASSLGFGGVNYGYTF.

This clonotype was counted between two and nine times. The V call is TRBV7-3, the J call TRBJ2-5; weak D call: TRBD1 (5 bases). The ends were cut back, 3 bases at V and 2 bases at J, with 13 bases in the middle. The CDR3 contains 15 residues. Germline lookup yields CDR1 SGHTA and CDR2 FQGTGA. The CDR3 loop is CASSFPTETQETQYF. CDR3 bases: TGTGCCAGCAGCTTTCCGACAGAAACACAAGAGACCCAGTACTTC.

For this clonotype: One junction end disagrees with the germline gene, perhaps due to a read error. The V and J genes are TRBV12-3 or TRBV12-4 and TRBJ2-2; maybe TRBD1 (6 bases). CDR3 size: 17 residues. The CDR3 sequence: CASTLGWGHRGTGEPFF. CDR3 DNA sequence: TGTGCCAGCACGCTCGGGTGGGGGCATCGTGGCACCGGGGAGCCGTTTTTT.

This clonotype was observed a few times. The V and J genes are TRBV7-9 and TRBJ2-7; the match to TRBD1 covers 10 bases. V gave up 3 bases and J gave up 5 bases; unmatched junction bases: 7. The germline CDR1 and CDR2 sequences are SEHNR and FQNEAQ (reference sequence). The CDR3 runs to 15 residues. The CDR3 spells CASSFRDRGSHEQYF. The CDR3 DNA sequence: TGTGCCAGCAGCTTCCGGGACAGGGGATCCCACGAGCAGTACTTC.

The J gene is TRBJ1-1, the V gene TRBV18; TRBD1 is a possible D gene (6 bases). Germline-derived CDR1 and CDR2 are KGHSH and LQKENI. The length of the CDR3 is 15 residues. Trimming left V 2 bases short and J 0 bases short, with 10 bases between. CDR3 in amino acids: CASSPTGRLNTEAFF. CDR3 bases: TGTGCCAGCTCACCAACAGGGAGGTTGAACACTGAAGCTTTCTTT.

This clonotype was detected many times. The CDR3 region is CASSSPGQRGAMNTEAFF. The CDR3 DNA is TGTGCCAGCAGTTCGCCCGGACAAAGGGGGGCCATGAACACTGAAGCTTTCTTT. V and J are TRBV28 and TRBJ1-1; weak D call: TRBD1 (6 bases). Per germline, CDR1 MDHEN and CDR2 SYDVKM. The CDR3 consists of 18 residues. V lost 4 bases, J lost 0 bases, and 21 bases lay in between. Full variable domain (outside the CDR3, taken from reference TRBV28 and TRBJ1-1): DVKVTQSSRYLVKRTGEKVFLECVQDMDHENMFWYRQDPGLGLRLIYFSYDVKMKEKGDIPEGYSVSREKKERFSLILESASTNQTSMYLCASSSPGQRGAMNTEAFFGQGTRLTVV.

This clonotype was counted many times. The CDR3 nucleotides read TGTGCCAGCAGCTCGACACCGGGACTAGCGGGATCCACAGATACGCAGTATTTT. Its protein is CASSSTPGLAGSTDTQYF. The rearrangement links TRBV7-3 to TRBJ2-3; 13 bases match TRBD2. CDR1 and CDR2 (germline): SGHTA, FQGTGA. V shed 4 bases and J 2 bases; nucleotides not matched to a gene: 9. The CDR3 length is 18 residues.

This clonotype was observed at least ten times. The chain carries TRBV6-5 and TRBJ2-5, with 8 bases aligning to TRBD1. Germline V gene data show CDR1 as MNHEY and CDR2 as SVGAGI. The CDR3 has 16 residues. Losses at the gene ends were 0 bases for V and 2 bases for J; bases not matched to a gene: 5. CDR3 sequence: CASSYSRDRRQETQYF. The CDR3 nucleotides read TGTGCCAGCAGTTACTCGAGGGACAGGAGACAAGAGACCCAGTACTTC.

This clonotype occurred many times. The rearrangement links TRBV6-1 to TRBJ1-4; TRBD1 aligns across 9 bases. Germline V lookup: CDR1 MNHNS, CDR2 SASEGT. V shed 5 bases and J 3 bases; nucleotides not matched to a gene: 1. CDR3 length equals 14 residues. CDR3 nucleotide sequence: TGTGCCAGCAGTAGGACAGGGGCTAATGAAAAACTGTTTTTT. This translates into CASSRTGANEKLFF.

The chain employs TRBV5-6 and TRBJ2-7; no definite D call. The CDR3 sequence is 16 residues long. The V end lost 4 bases, the J end lost 2 bases, and 19 bases lay between the germline ends. Looked up from germline, CDR1 is SGHDT and CDR2 is YYEEEE. For the CDR3, the DNA is TGTGCCAGCAGCCCCGAGAGCCTGCTACCTACCTACGAGCAGTACTTC. Amino acids: CASSPESLLPTYEQYF.

Ten or more counts support this clonotype. The chain carries TRBV15 and TRBJ2-7; TRBD2 matches at 7 bases. Germline loops: CDR1 LNHNV, CDR2 YYDKDF (reference sequence). This CDR3 has 16 amino acids. V trimming: 2 bases; J trimming: 1 base; junction bases outside the gene matches: 8. The CDR3 sequence is CATSRISGLTSYEQYF. The DNA of the CDR3 is TGTGCCACCAGCAGAATTAGCGGGTTAACGTCCTACGAGCAGTACTTC.